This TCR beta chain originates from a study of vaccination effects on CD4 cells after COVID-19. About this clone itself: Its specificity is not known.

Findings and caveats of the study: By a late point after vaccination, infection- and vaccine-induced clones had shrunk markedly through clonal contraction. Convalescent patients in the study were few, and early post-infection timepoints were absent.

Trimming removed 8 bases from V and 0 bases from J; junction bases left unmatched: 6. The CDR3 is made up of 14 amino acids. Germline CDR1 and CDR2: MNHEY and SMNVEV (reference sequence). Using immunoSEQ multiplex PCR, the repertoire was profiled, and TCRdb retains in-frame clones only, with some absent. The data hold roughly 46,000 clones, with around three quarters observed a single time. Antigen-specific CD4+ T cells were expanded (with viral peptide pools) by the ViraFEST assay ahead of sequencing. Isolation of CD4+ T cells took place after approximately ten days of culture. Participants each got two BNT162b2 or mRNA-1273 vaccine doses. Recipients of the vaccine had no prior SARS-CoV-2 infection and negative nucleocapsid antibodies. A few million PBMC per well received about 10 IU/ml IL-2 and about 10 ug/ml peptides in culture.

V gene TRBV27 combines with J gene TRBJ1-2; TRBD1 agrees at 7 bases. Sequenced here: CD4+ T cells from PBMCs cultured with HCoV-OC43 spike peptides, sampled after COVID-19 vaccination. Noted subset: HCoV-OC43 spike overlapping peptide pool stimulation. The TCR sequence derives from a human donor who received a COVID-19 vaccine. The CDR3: CASGRDSANYGYTF. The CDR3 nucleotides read TGTGCCAGCGGGAGGGACAGCGCTAACTATGGCTACACCTTC.